These T cell receptor beta chains were read from a single sample in a study of shared clonotypes between healthy human individuals. Produced via immunoSEQ multiplex PCR; TCRdb's table is partial and in-frame only. The table has 2 million to 2.5 million clones, approximately 96% seen once. The material sequenced was naive CD4+ T cells sorted from blood. These receptors were collected from a man between 18 and 35 years old in good health. Each CDR3 is given with its conserved first and last residue. The D gene is left open where the match is weak. Size tells how often a clone was seen (once, few, many) or the class of an expanded clone, and some rows leave it out.

size | D | J | V | DNA | CDR3
NA | NA | TRBJ2-5 | TRBV7-9 | TGTGCCAGCAGCTTAGAGTCGGCAGAGACCCAGTACTTC | CASSLESAETQYF
NA | NA | TRBJ2-5 | TRBV7-2 | TGTGCCAGCAGCTTAGGGACCCAAGAGACCCAGTACTTC | CASSLGTQETQYF
NA | NA | TRBJ1-1 | TRBV5-1 | TGCGCCAGCAGCCCCCAGGGAGGGACGAACACTGAAGCTTTCTTT | CASSPQGGTNTEAFF
once | NA | TRBJ2-7 | TRBV21-1 | TGTGCCACGGGGACTAGCGGGGGGCTGAACTACGAGCAGTACTTC | CATGTSGGLNYEQYF
NA | NA | TRBJ1-6 | TRBV4-1 | TGCGCCAGCAGCCAAGTAATATCACCCCTCCACTTT | CASSQVISPLHF
NA | NA | TRBJ2-1 | TRBV4-3 | TGCGCCAGCAGCCACCTAAAGGCCAATGAGCAGTTCTTC | CASSHLKANEQFF
NA | NA | TRBJ1-1 | TRBV4-1 | TGCGCCAGCAGCCAAGGGGACACGGTGAACACTGAAGCTTTCTTT | CASSQGDTVNTEAFF
NA | NA | TRBJ1-2 | TRBV28 | TGTGCCAGCAGCCTAGCCAGATCAGGGGACGTTGGCTACACCTTC | CASSLARSGDVGYTF
NA | NA | TRBJ1-3 | TRBV9 | TGTGCCAGCAGCGTAAGGGGTGACGGGATCGCGGGAAACACCATATATTTT | CASSVRGDGIAGNTIYF
once | TRBD1 | TRBJ1-4 | TRBV9 | TGTGCCAGCAGCGTAGCTCAGGGGGGAACTAATGAAAAACTGTTTTTT | CASSVAQGGTNEKLFF
NA | NA | TRBJ2-5 | TRBV28 | TGTGCCAGCAGCCTAAGGCTGGGTAGGGAGACCCAGTACTTC | CASSLRLGRETQYF
NA | NA | TRBJ1-6 | TRBV7-6 | TGTGCCAGCAGCTTAGCGCCGGGGCCAGATTCACCCCTCCACTTT | CASSLAPGPDSPLHF
NA | TRBD1 | TRBJ1-1 | TRBV7-9 | TGTGCCAGCAGCTTCGGGACAGGGGGCGTCACTGAAGCTTTCTTT | CASSFGTGGVTEAFF
NA | TRBD1 | TRBJ1-1 | TRBV29-1 | TGCAGCGTTCGGGACAGGGTGAACACTGAAGCTTTCTTT | CSVRDRVNTEAFF
NA | NA | TRBJ1-1 | TRBV5-1 | TGCGCCAGCAGTTTTGGCACGAACACTGAAGCTTTCTTT | CASSFGTNTEAFF
NA | NA | TRBJ1-2 | TRBV18 | TGTGCCAGCTCACCACCGGACGGCTTCTATGGCTACACCTTC | CASSPPDGFYGYTF
NA | TRBD1 | TRBJ2-2 | TRBV6-6 | TGTGCCAGCAGACCGGGACAGGGGGCCGGGGAGCTGTTTTTT | CASRPGQGAGELFF
NA | TRBD1 | TRBJ2-2 | TRBV27 | TGTGCCAGCAGTTTATGGGTTCAGGGGGTGAACACCGGGGAGCTGTTTTTT | CASSLWVQGVNTGELFF
NA | TRBD2 | TRBJ2-1 | TRBV7-9 | TGTGCGTCACGGCCCGCGGGAGTTTTTATCGATGAGCAGTTCTTC | CASRPAGVFIDEQFF
NA | TRBD1 | TRBJ1-2 | TRBV4-3 | TGCGCCAGCAGCCAGGGTCTTGGACAGGCTTATGGCTACACCTTC | CASSQGLGQAYGYTF
NA | NA | TRBJ2-1 | TRBV4-2 | TGTGCCAGCAGCCAAGTCGTAGGTTTATACAATGAGCAGTTCTTC | CASSQVVGLYNEQFF
NA | TRBD1 | TRBJ2-7 | TRBV2 | TGTGCCAGCAGTGAAGCCCCGGGACAGGGAAACGAGCAGTACTTC | CASSEAPGQGNEQYF
NA | NA | TRBJ2-6 | TRBV6-1 | TGTGCCAGCAGTGATAGGACAGTTGGGGCCAACGTCCTGACTTTC | CASSDRTVGANVLTF
NA | NA | TRBJ2-2 | TRBV5-1 | TGCGCCAGCAGCTGGGGCAGAGCGAACACCGGGGAGCTGTTTTTT | CASSWGRANTGELFF
NA | TRBD2 | TRBJ2-3 | TRBV28 | TGTGCCAGCATAAGAGCGGGGAAGGGTAGCACAGATACGCAGTATTTT | CASIRAGKGSTDTQYF
NA | TRBD2 | TRBJ2-5 | TRBV5-1 | TGCGCCAGCAGCCGTGTAGCGGGGAACCAAGAGACCCAGTACTTC | CASSRVAGNQETQYF
NA | NA | TRBJ1-1 | TRBV10-3 | TGTGCCATCAGTGAGTCGATCGAGGCTGAAGCTTTCTTT | CAISESIEAEAFF
NA | NA | TRBJ2-3 | TRBV10-3 | TGTGCCATCGGACGCCCTAGCAGCGGCACAGATACGCAGTATTTT | CAIGRPSSGTDTQYF
once | NA | TRBJ2-2 | TRBV29-1 | TGCAGCGTGAACGACAGGACCAACACCGGGGAGCTGTTTTTT | CSVNDRTNTGELFF
NA | TRBD2 | TRBJ2-5 | TRBV5-6 | TGTGCCAGCAGCTTAAGGACTAGCGGGAATAGAAGGGGAAAAGAGACCCAGTACTTC | CASSLRTSGNRRGKETQYF
NA | NA | TRBJ1-5 | TRBV4-1 | TGCGCCAGCAGCCGGGCAATCAATCAGCCCCAGCATTTT | CASSRAINQPQHF
once | NA | TRBJ1-1 | TRBV2 | TGTGCCAGTTCAGGAAATGCAAACACTGAAGCTTTCTTT | CASSGNANTEAFF
NA | TRBD2 | TRBJ2-5 | TRBV7-6 | TGTGCCAGCAGCCTTCTAGCGGCCCAAGAGACCCAGTACTTC | CASSLLAAQETQYF
NA | NA | TRBJ2-7 | TRBV2 | TGTGCCAGCAGGTGGAGTTCCTACGAGCAGTACTTC | CASRWSSYEQYF
NA | TRBD1 | TRBJ1-4 | TRBV4-1 | TGCGCCAGCAGCCAAGAGACGGGACAGGGAGGGGAAAAACTGTTTTTT | CASSQETGQGGEKLFF
once | NA | TRBJ2-7 | TRBV6-6 | TGTGCCAGCAGTCCTGACACCTACGAGCAGTACTTC | CASSPDTYEQYF
NA | NA | TRBJ2-7 | TRBV28 | TGTGCCAGCAGCACCGGGCCACCCTCCTACGAGCAGTACTTC | CASSTGPPSYEQYF
NA | TRBD1 | TRBJ1-2 | TRBV2 | TGTGCCAGCAGCGAAGGGACAGACTATGGCTACACCTTC | CASSEGTDYGYTF
NA | NA | TRBJ1-5 | TRBV5-6 | TGTGCCAGCAGCTTGGTAGGGGCAGGGCAGCCCCAGCATTTT | CASSLVGAGQPQHF
NA | TRBD1 | TRBJ1-1 | TRBV18 | TGTGCCAGCTCACTATACTCGGGTGAAGGGGGCGAAGCTTTCTTT | CASSLYSGEGGEAFF
NA | TRBD2 | TRBJ2-5 | TRBV11-2 | TGTGCCAGCAGCTTAGATCTAGCGGGAGGGCCTGGGGAGACCCAGTACTTC | CASSLDLAGGPGETQYF
NA | NA | TRBJ1-1 | TRBV2 | TGTGCCAGCAGTGGACAGAGGCAAGCTGAAGCTTTCTTT | CASSGQRQAEAFF
once | NA | TRBJ2-7 | TRBV18 | TGTGCCAGCTCACCGACCCGACTCGACGAGCAGTACTTC | CASSPTRLDEQYF